This T cell receptor beta chain was identified in a study of cytomegalovirus exposure and HLA in healthy donors. The study's findings and limits: The dataset shows that most TCR sequences were rare, while some public TCRs occurred in many donors. Presence/absence analysis assumed near-uniform sequencing depth across donors.

Primers included in the PCR were 60 Vbeta and 13 Jbeta primers. Measured with immunoSEQ multiplex PCR; TCRdb has only the in-frame clones, and not every one. The sample contains about 160,000 clones, approximately 76% of which appear only once. On this clone itself: The antigen is not known.

Germline CDR1 SGDLS, CDR2 YYNGEE. This CDR3 spans 15 amino acids. V dropped 4 bases and J dropped 1 base, with 14 bases sitting between them. The chain couples TRBV9 to TRBJ2-5; possibly TRBD1 for D (5 bases). The sequence was obtained from a female donor in good health and CMV-seronegative. Sequences were obtained from PBMCs. Here the CDR3 DNA reads TGTGCCAGCAGCCCCAGGGAAGGTGCCCAAGAGACCCAGTACTTC. This encodes CASSPREGAQETQYF.